This TCR beta chain was retrieved from a study of T cell responses to AZD1222 COVID-19 vaccine. Study context: Second doses were pooled across both intervals (about 4 or about 12 weeks). Notes on the study in general: The sample set comprised mostly white British donors with more females, and clonal diversity was possibly underestimated.

Germline CDR1 reads LGHDT; CDR2 reads YNNKEL (reference sequence). Trimming stripped 0 bases from V and 0 bases from J, with 9 bases between. This CDR3 comprises 16 residues. As concerns this clone: Its antigen remains unknown.

The table came from immunoSEQ multiplex PCR; TCRdb's copy has only in-frame clones and leaves some out. The top ten clones hold 8% to 9% of a sample with 90,000 to 120,000 clones, over 75% of them seen once. The material sequenced was peripheral blood, taken on day 0 of AZD1222 vaccination. The chain employs TRBV3-1 (or the pseudogene TRBV3-2) and TRBJ1-3, with unresolved D. The TCR sequence derives from an adult in good health. CDR3 nucleotide sequence: TGTGCCAGCAGCCAAGATCTAAGGGTCTCTGGAAACACCATATATTTT. Its protein product is CASSQDLRVSGNTIYF.